The clone carrying this T cell receptor (beta chain) was counted between two and nine times. Its specificity is unknown. Germline CDR1 SQVTM, CDR2 ANQGSEA. V was shortened by 6 bases and J by 0 bases, with 14 bases between the two germline ends. There are 15 residues in the CDR3. The data stem from a study of beta chain features in type 1 diabetes. Notes on the study in general: The study found moderately but significantly shorter TCRB CDR3s in all four CD4+ subsets of Type 1 diabetes patients.

Isolated RNA was reverse transcribed in full, so expressed TCRB transcripts were sequenced. Method: immunoSEQ multiplex PCR; TCRdb's copy keeps in-frame clones and lacks some. Of under 350,000 clones detected, 24% appear once; the ten largest clones hold around 0.013%. The chain recombines TRBV29-1 with TRBJ1-4, with D perhaps matching TRBD1 (5 bases). This clonotype was sampled from a woman aged 30 to 39 with type 1 diabetes. The source material was naive CD4+ T cells from blood. In DNA form, the CDR3 reads TGCAGCGTCGTCTCGGACATTCCAACTAATGAAAAACTGTTTTTT. This gives the protein CSVVSDIPTNEKLFF.